This T cell receptor beta chain was identified in a study of breast tumors, draining lymph nodes, adjacent tissues. MiXCR, applied by TCRdb to the multiplex PCR reads, yields one record per CDR3 protein. Of 17,000 or so distinct CDR3 sequences in the sample, about 64% were seen once. By proportion, this clonotype is large. Its target is unknown. General study findings and limits: Compared with lymph nodes, tumors were less diverse; compared with nontumor tissue, more. Luminal-like breast cancer showed significantly greater tumor-nontumor repertoire similarity than basal-like breast cancer did. Findings are consistent with lymph node origin and intratumoral expansion of most tumor T cells. The lymph node origin of tumor T cells was framed as consistent with a hypothesis, not demonstrated.

V was clipped by 7 bases and J by 6 bases; unmatched bases: 14. The germline V gene encodes CDR1 ENHRY and CDR2 SYGVKD. This CDR3 is built from 15 residues. The rearrangement uses TRBV10-3 and TRBJ1-2; 7 nucleotides line up with TRBD1. Sequences were obtained from tumor-adjacent breast tissue. The clonotype originates from a female donor with breast cancer. Some clones in this sample may be carry-over from other donors' samples. The CDR3 bases are TGTGCCATCACCCTCTCTTGGCAGGGGGTAGATGGCTACACCTTC. Translated, it gives CAITLSWQGVDGYTF.